The present entry profiles one TCR beta chain with its context. V was shortened by 7 bases and J by 1 base, with 11 bases between the two germline ends. The CDR3 is made up of 13 amino acids. The germline gives CDR1 SQVTM, CDR2 ANQGSEA. Using immunoSEQ multiplex PCR, the repertoire was profiled, and TCRdb retains in-frame clones only, with some absent. Here the sample spans 150,000 to 200,000 clones, around 80% being singletons. The data derive from a study of cytomegalovirus exposure and HLA in healthy donors. The donors were in the roughly 120-subject validation cohort; that cohort was separate from the roughly 620-subject first cohort.

The sequence was collected from a woman aged 25 to 39 in good health and CMV-seronegative. The specimen was PBMCs. The chain employs TRBV29-1 and TRBJ1-5; a possible D gene is TRBD1 (5 bases). The CDR3 DNA reads TGCAGCGCCGCAAAGGGGAGCAATCAGCCCCAGCATTTT. It codes for CSAAKGSNQPQHF.